This TCR beta chain is drawn from a study of cytomegalovirus exposure and HLA in healthy donors. The study's findings and limits: Despite most TCR sequences being rare, some public TCRs occurred in many donors.

The ends lost 2 bases at V and 2 bases at J; junction bases unmatched: 15. The V gene's germline CDR1 is SGHDN and CDR2 FVKESK. The CDR3 has 19 amino acids. With respect to this clone: Its cognate antigen is unknown.

This table comes from immunoSEQ multiplex PCR, and its TCRdb copy is limited to in-frame clones, with some not included. This sample has under 250,000 clones, with more than 85% found just once. The donors were in the roughly 120-subject validation cohort, distinct from the approximately 730-subject first cohort. This sequence joins TRBV14 and TRBJ2-5, with TRBD1 identical over 9 bases. The sequence came from a man aged 18 to 35 in good health and CMV-seropositive. What was sequenced was PBMCs. The CDR3 is CASSQPSKTGGQIQETQYF. As DNA, the CDR3 is TGTGCCAGCAGCCAACCCTCGAAGACAGGGGGGCAAATTCAAGAGACCCAGTACTTC. The full variable domain, completed using reference TRBV14 and TRBJ2-5, is EAGVTQFPSHSVIEKGQTVTLRCDPISGHDNLYWYRRVMGKEIKFLLHFVKESKQDESGMPNNRFLAERTGGTYSTLKVQPAELEDSGVYFCASSQPSKTGGQIQETQYFGPGTRLLVL.